These 21 T cell receptor beta chains were all obtained from the same sample, sequenced in a study of T cells in narcolepsy. TCRdb's copy holds only in-frame clones and misses some; the assay was immunoSEQ multiplex PCR. Here the sample spans tens of thousands of clones, 75% to 85% being singletons. Sequenced material: CD45RA- memory CD4+ T cells from PBMCs. The receptors come from a human donor with narcolepsy.

The chain links TRBV13 to TRBJ1-5; D not certain. The CDR3 loop spans 13 amino acids. The V end lost 4 bases, the J end lost 9 bases, and 13 bases lay between the germline ends. Per the germline V gene, CDR1 is PRHDT and CDR2 is FYEKMQ (reference sequence). This CDR3 is CASSSTASGPQHF. The CDR3 nucleotides are TGTGCCAGCAGCTCCACAGCCAGCGGGCCCCAGCATTTT.

The chain recombines TRBV6-5 with TRBJ1-3; D is undetermined. The germline gives CDR1 MNHEY, CDR2 SVGAGI. This CDR3 comprises 15 residues. With 0 bases removed from V and 3 bases from J, the gap between germline ends came to 9 bases. The CDR3 bases are TGTGCCAGCAGTTACTCGAAGGGATTTGGAAACACCATATATTTT. This sequence encodes CASSYSKGFGNTIYF.

The chain employs TRBV20-1 and TRBJ2-7, with no clear D. This CDR3 has 11 amino acids. In germline, CDR1 is DFQATT, CDR2 SNEGSKA (reference sequence). Trimming pared 3 bases from V and 3 bases from J, leaving 6 bases between. CDR3 sequence (DNA): TGCAGTGCTAGTCAGAGCTACGAGCAGTACTTC. It codes for CSASQSYEQYF.

This chain joins TRBV19 and TRBJ1-6; D uncertain. This CDR3 has 14 amino acids. The V end was cut by 0 bases, the J end by 3 bases, with 3 bases between. The V gene's germline CDR1 is LNHDA and CDR2 SQIVND (reference sequence). CDR3 in DNA: TGTGCCAGTAGTATAGAAGGCTATAATTCACCCCTCCACTTT. This sequence encodes CASSIEGYNSPLHF.

The J gene is TRBJ2-3, the V gene TRBV5-1; 10 bases are shared with TRBD2. Germline CDR1 reads SGHRS; CDR2 reads YFSETQ. This CDR3 is 16 amino acids long. With 5 bases clipped from V and 1 base from J, the junction kept 7 bases outside the gene matches. CDR3 loop: CASSLLAGARTDTQYF. The CDR3 DNA is TGCGCCAGCAGTCTCCTAGCGGGAGCGCGCACAGATACGCAGTATTTT. Complete variable domain (other parts from reference TRBV5-1 and TRBJ2-3): KAGVTQTPRYLIKTRGQQVTLSCSPISGHRSVSWYQQTPGQGLQFLFEYFSETQRNKGNFPGRFSGRQFSNSRSEMNVSTLELGDSALYLCASSLLAGARTDTQYFGPGTRLTVL.

This clone came up once. The V gene is TRBV10-1, the J gene TRBJ1-5; possibly TRBD1 for D (5 bases). The V gene's germline CDR1 is WNHNN and CDR2 SYGVQD (reference sequence). V dropped 7 bases and J dropped 1 base, with 8 bases sitting between them. This CDR3 region has 13 residues. The CDR3: CASTTESNQPQHF. In nucleotides, the CDR3 is TGCGCCAGCACGACAGAGAGCAATCAGCCCCAGCATTTT.

The chain links TRBV29-1 to TRBJ1-1, with a tentative D call TRBD1 (5 bases). Germline loops: CDR1 SQVTM, CDR2 ANQGSEA. CDR3 length: 12 amino acids. With 5 bases removed from V and 11 bases from J, the gap between germline ends came to 18 bases. The CDR3 nucleotides read TGCAGCGTTTGTATCCCAGGGCAAGAGGCTTTCTTT. Translation gives CSVCIPGQEAFF. Complete variable domain (other parts from reference TRBV29-1 and TRBJ1-1): SAVISQKPSRDICQRGTSLTIQCQVDSQVTMMFWYRQQPGQSLTLIATANQGSEATYESGFVIDKFPISRPNLTFSTLTVSNMSPEDSSIYLCSVCIPGQEAFFGQGTRLTVV.

This clone appeared once. V and J are TRBV5-1 and TRBJ1-4; D may be TRBD1 (5 bases). Germline values: CDR1 SGHRS, CDR2 YFSETQ. The CDR3 runs to 15 residues. Trimming pared 3 bases from V and 13 bases from J, leaving 22 bases between. The CDR3 here is CASSSGSGESFGLFF. CDR3 bases: TGCGCCAGCAGCTCGGGATCGGGGGAGTCTTTCGGACTGTTTTTT.

CDR3 coding DNA: TGTGCCAGCAAAGGGCAGGACGGGGAGCTGTTTTTT. It encodes CASKGQDGELFF. The rearrangement links TRBV2 to TRBJ2-2; D is undetermined. The CDR3 has 12 residues. Germline V gene lookup returns CDR1 SNHLY and CDR2 FYNNEI. The V end was cut by 7 bases, the J end by 7 bases, with 10 bases between.

V and J are TRBV4-2 and TRBJ2-3; D is perhaps TRBD1 or TRBD2 (5 bases each). Germline lookup yields CDR1 LGHNA and CDR2 YNFKEQ. The CDR3 loop spans 15 amino acids. Trimming took off 0 bases at V and 5 bases at J, with 12 bases between the two ends. The CDR3 region is CASSQDPGSVDTQYF. CDR3 sequence (DNA): TGTGCCAGCAGCCAAGATCCAGGGAGTGTAGATACGCAGTATTTT.

This CDR3 is CASSGSFYNEQFF. The CDR3 coding sequence is TGTGCCAGTAGCGGGAGTTTTTACAATGAGCAGTTCTTC. The rearrangement joins TRBV19 to TRBJ2-1; possible D gene TRBD2, 6 bases. Germline CDR1 and CDR2: LNHDA and SQIVND (reference sequence). The CDR3 spans 13 residues. V was pared by 6 bases and J by 4 bases, with 10 bases between.

This clone came up a few times. The genes are TRBV19 and TRBJ2-3; TRBD2 might be the D (6 bases). This CDR3 has 14 amino acids. Germline loops: CDR1 LNHDA, CDR2 SQIVND (reference sequence). The germline V and J ends were trimmed by 5 bases and 0 bases, with 9 bases remaining between them. The CDR3 loop reads CASSPGTSTDTQYF. The CDR3 DNA is TGTGCCAGTAGTCCCGGGACTAGCACAGATACGCAGTATTTT. The complete variable domain, with remaining parts taken from reference TRBV19 and TRBJ2-3, reads DGGITQSPKYLFRKEGQNVTLSCEQNLNHDAMYWYRQDPGQGLRLIYYSQIVNDFQKGDIAEGYSVSREKKESFPLTVTSAQKNPTAFYLCASSPGTSTDTQYFGPGTRLTVL.

As to this clone: The same CDR3 is also encoded by other DNA sequences in this sample. V usage is TRBV2 and J usage is TRBJ2-6; TRBD2 might be the D (7 bases). CDR1 SNHLY and CDR2 FYNNEI come from the germline V gene. There are 14 residues in the CDR3. The V end lost 6 bases, the J end lost 2 bases, and 8 bases lay between the germline ends. The CDR3 loop reads CASRGGPGANVLTF. CDR3 sequence (DNA): TGTGCCAGCAGGGGGGGGCCTGGGGCCAACGTCCTGACTTTC.

CDR3: CASSPSGAVETQYF. The CDR3 DNA reads TGTGCCAGCAGCCCGTCGGGAGCGGTGGAGACCCAGTACTTC. V gene TRBV7-9 combines with J gene TRBJ2-5, with a possible D match to TRBD2 (6 bases). There are 14 residues in the CDR3. Per the germline V gene, CDR1 is SEHNR and CDR2 is FQNEAQ (reference sequence). V lost 5 bases, J lost 5 bases, and 15 bases lay in between.

The genes are TRBV18 and TRBJ2-7; no firm D call. The CDR3 has 12 amino acids. Trimming took 3 bases from V and 7 from J, leaving 10 bases between them. Germline CDR1 and CDR2: KGHSH and LQKENI. The CDR3 DNA follows: TGTGCCAGCTCACCTTCCTCTGGAGAGCAGTACTTC. Encoded protein: CASSPSSGEQYF.

The V call is TRBV7-3, the J call TRBJ1-2; possible D gene TRBD1, 5 bases. V shed 3 bases and J shed 8 bases, with 13 bases lying between them. This CDR3 region has 13 residues. Germline CDR1 and CDR2: SGHTA and FQGTGA. DNA of the CDR3: TGTGCCAGCAGCTTGGGAACAGGTGGAGGCTACACCTTC. Its protein product is CASSLGTGGGYTF. Complete variable domain (other parts from reference TRBV7-3 and TRBJ1-2): GAGVSQTPSNKVTEKGKYVELRCDPISGHTALYWYRQSLGQGPEFLIYFQGTGAADDSGLPNDRFFAVRPEGSVSTLKIQRTERGDSAVYLCASSLGTGGGYTFGSGTRLTVV.

This chain joins TRBV6-1 and TRBJ1-3, with D uncertain. Trimming cost V 2 bases and J 4 bases, with 6 bases left between them. The CDR3 extends over 13 amino acids. Germline V gives CDR1 MNHNS, CDR2 SASEGT. The CDR3 region is CASSESRGNTIYF. CDR3 DNA sequence: TGTGCCAGCAGTGAAAGTCGGGGAAACACCATATATTTT.

The CDR3 protein is CAWSPFSTGSREQYF. The CDR3, as DNA: TGTGCCTGGAGTCCCTTCTCCACAGGGTCCAGGGAGCAGTACTTC. The chain combines TRBV30 with TRBJ2-7; maybe TRBD1 (6 bases). From germline, CDR1 is GTSNPN and CDR2 SVGIG (reference sequence). Deletions cut 2 bases from V and 7 bases from J, with 21 bases between. The CDR3 has 15 amino acids.

The V call is TRBV2, the J call TRBJ2-1; D gene unclear. V lost 10 bases and J 4 bases, leaving 8 bases between the germline ends. This CDR3 contains 11 residues. CDR1 and CDR2 from the germline V gene are SNHLY and FYNNEI. For the CDR3, the DNA is TGTGCCACTAGGCTATACAATGAGCAGTTCTTC. Protein sequence: CATRLYNEQFF.

CDR3 in DNA: TGTGCCAGCAGTGAAAATGAGTGGGACCTTAATGAAAAACTGTTTTTT. Translated, it gives CASSENEWDLNEKLFF. This rearrangement joins TRBV2 to TRBJ1-4, with a weak D call TRBD1 (5 bases). The CDR3 extends over 16 amino acids. In germline, CDR1 is SNHLY, CDR2 FYNNEI. V lost 2 bases and J lost 4, with 14 bases in between.

V gene TRBV18 combines with J gene TRBJ2-4; no firm D call. Germline V gives CDR1 KGHSH, CDR2 LQKENI. This CDR3 has 11 amino acids. Trimming took 6 bases from V and 4 from J, leaving 4 bases between them. The CDR3 region has the DNA TGTGCCAGCTCTCAAAAAAACATTCAGTACTTC. Encoded protein: CASSQKNIQYF. The variable domain in full, completed from reference TRBV18 and TRBJ2-4, reads NAGVMQNPRHLVRRRGQEARLRCSPMKGHSHVYWYRQLPEEGLKFMVYLQKENIIDESGMPKERFSAEFPKEGPSILRIQQVVRGDSAAYFCASSQKNIQYFGAGTRLSVL.